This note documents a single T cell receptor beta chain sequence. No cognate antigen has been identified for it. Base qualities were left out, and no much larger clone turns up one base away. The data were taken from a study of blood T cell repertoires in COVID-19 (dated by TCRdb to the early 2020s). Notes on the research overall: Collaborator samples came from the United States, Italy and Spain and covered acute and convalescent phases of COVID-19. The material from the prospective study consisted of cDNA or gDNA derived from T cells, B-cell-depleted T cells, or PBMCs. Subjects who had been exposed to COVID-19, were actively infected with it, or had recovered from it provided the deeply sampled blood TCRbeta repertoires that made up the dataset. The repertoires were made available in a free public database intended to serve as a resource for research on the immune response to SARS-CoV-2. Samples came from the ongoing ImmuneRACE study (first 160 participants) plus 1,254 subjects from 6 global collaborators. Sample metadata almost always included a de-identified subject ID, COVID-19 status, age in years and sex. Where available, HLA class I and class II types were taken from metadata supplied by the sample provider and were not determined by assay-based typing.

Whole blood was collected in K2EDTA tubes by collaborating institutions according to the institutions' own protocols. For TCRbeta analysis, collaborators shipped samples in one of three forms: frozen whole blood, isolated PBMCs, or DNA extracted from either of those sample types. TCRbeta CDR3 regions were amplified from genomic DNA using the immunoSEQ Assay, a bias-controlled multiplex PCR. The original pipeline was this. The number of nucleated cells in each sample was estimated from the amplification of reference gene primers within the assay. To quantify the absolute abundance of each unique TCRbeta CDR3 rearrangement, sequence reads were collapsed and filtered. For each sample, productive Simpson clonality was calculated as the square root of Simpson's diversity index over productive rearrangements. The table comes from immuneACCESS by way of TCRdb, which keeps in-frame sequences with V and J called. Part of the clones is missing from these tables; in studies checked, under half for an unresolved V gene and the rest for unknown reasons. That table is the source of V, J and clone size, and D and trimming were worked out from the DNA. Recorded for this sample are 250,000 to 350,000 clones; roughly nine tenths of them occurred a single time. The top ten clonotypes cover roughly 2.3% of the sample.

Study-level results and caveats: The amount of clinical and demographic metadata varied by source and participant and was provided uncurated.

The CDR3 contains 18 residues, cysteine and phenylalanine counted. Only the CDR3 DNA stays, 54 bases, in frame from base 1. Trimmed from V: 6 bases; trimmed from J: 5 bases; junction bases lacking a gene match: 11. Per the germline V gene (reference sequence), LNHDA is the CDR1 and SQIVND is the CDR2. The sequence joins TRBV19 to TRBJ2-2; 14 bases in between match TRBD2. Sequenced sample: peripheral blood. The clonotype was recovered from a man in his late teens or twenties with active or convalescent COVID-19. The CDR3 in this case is CASSLGLAGVRVTGELFF. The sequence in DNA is TGTGCCAGTAGCCTGGGACTAGCGGGAGTTCGAGTAACCGGGGAGCTGTTTTTT.